This T cell receptor beta chain was found in a study of shared clonotypes between healthy human individuals. Whole-study results and caveats: Clonotype sharing across donors was expected to vary with sequencing depth. Of the naive CD4 clonotypes, around 4.8% were shared across a handful of donors. The diversity represented, both genetic and in exposure history, was limited by few donors.

The CDR3 spans 14 residues. From germline, CDR1 is SSHAT and CDR2 FNYEAQ (reference sequence). Losses at the gene ends were 5 bases for V and 5 bases for J; bases not matched to a gene: 7. Measured with immunoSEQ multiplex PCR; TCRdb has only the in-frame clones, and not every one. The table includes about 730,000 clones, 72% detected once. Worth noting for this clone: Its antigen is not known.

Those who donated were healthy HIV-negative adults, with no recent acute infections or vaccinations reported. The chain has TRBV7-7 and TRBJ2-5, with 8 bases that match TRBD2. The sample taken for sequencing was memory CD4+ T cells sorted from blood. Sample subset: CD45RA-negative fraction. The receptor was isolated from a woman in her twenties or thirties in good health. The CDR3 DNA follows: TGTGCCAGCAGCGCGGCGGGAGGAAGGGAGACCCAGTACTTC. It is translated as CASSAAGGRETQYF.